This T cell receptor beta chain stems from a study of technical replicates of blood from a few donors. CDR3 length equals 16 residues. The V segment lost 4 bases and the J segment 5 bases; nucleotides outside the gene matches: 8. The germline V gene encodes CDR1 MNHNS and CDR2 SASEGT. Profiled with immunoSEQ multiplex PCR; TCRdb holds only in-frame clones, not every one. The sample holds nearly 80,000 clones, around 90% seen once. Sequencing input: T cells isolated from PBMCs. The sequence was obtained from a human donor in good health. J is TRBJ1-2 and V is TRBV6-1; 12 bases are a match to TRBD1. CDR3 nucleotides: TGTGCCAGCAGTGGCGGGACAGGGGGCCAGAAATATGGCTACACCTTC. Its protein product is CASSGGTGGQKYGYTF.